The 6 T cell receptor beta chains reported below all come from one sample, sequenced in a study of CD8 T cells in Susac syndrome. After extraction with the RNeasy kit, 0.5 to 1 ug of the RNA was reverse transcribed using random hexamers. In TCRdb, the immunoSEQ multiplex PCR reads were re-called with MiXCR into one record per CDR3 protein. This table has around 160,000 distinct CDR3 sequences, just under 95% appearing once. Input material: CD4+ T cells from PBMCs. These receptors all stem from a human donor in good health.

The V gene is TRBV5-4, the J gene TRBJ2-3, with TRBD2 matching over 13 bases. Unmatched junction bases numbered 8, after V lost 4 bases and J lost 9 bases. The CDR3 length is 15 residues. The germline V gene has CDR1 SGHNT and CDR2 YYREEE (reference sequence). CDR3 nucleotides: TGTGCCAGCAGCGCAACTAGCGGGGGGGAAGGGACGCAGTATTTT. This gives the protein CASSATSGGEGTQYF.

The chain combines TRBV6-1 with TRBJ1-2; a weak D match, TRBD1 (6 bases). The CDR3 contains 16 residues. The ends were cut back, 6 bases at V and 0 bases at J, with 17 bases in the middle. Germline-derived CDR1 and CDR2 are MNHNS and SASEGT. The CDR3 DNA sequence: TGTGCCAGCAGCCCGCGGGGGGGCCTGTCTAACTATGGCTACACCTTC. Encoded protein: CASSPRGGLSNYGYTF.

CDR3 bases: TGCAGCGTGGGGACCGCCGACAGAGAGACCCAGTACTTC. This encodes CSVGTADRETQYF. The V gene is TRBV29-1, the J gene TRBJ2-5; D tentatively reads TRBD1 or TRBD2 (5 bases each). CDR1 SQVTM and CDR2 ANQGSEA come from the germline V gene. Trimming stripped 6 bases from V and 4 bases from J, with 15 bases between. The CDR3 is 13 amino acids.

The gene calls are TRBV7-3 and TRBJ1-1; 8 bases map to TRBD1. Unmatched junction bases numbered 10, after V lost 4 bases and J lost 0 bases. The CDR3 extends over 17 amino acids. CDR1 is SGHTA, CDR2 FQGTGA, per germline. CDR3 in amino acids: CASSSLRGTGVNTEAFF. In DNA, the CDR3 is TGTGCCAGCAGCTCCCTACGGGGGACAGGCGTGAACACTGAAGCTTTCTTT. The entire variable domain, with the rest obtained from reference TRBV7-3 and TRBJ1-1, is as follows: GAGVSQTPSNKVTEKGKYVELRCDPISGHTALYWYRQSLGQGPEFLIYFQGTGAADDSGLPNDRFFAVRPEGSVSTLKIQRTERGDSAVYLCASSSLRGTGVNTEAFFGQGTRLTVV.

The V call is TRBV7-3, the J call TRBJ1-2, with D possibly being TRBD1 (6 bases). There are 14 residues in the CDR3. The V end lost 5 bases, the J end lost 3 bases, and 13 bases lay between the germline ends. Germline V gene lookup returns CDR1 SGHTA and CDR2 FQGTGA. As DNA, the CDR3 is TGTGCCAGCAGCCCCGAGACAGGAGACTATGGCTACACCTTC. This translates into CASSPETGDYGYTF.

This chain uses TRBV7-9 with TRBJ1-1; D may be TRBD1 (6 bases). Germline CDR1 is SEHNR and CDR2 is FQNEAQ (reference sequence). The CDR3 totals 13 residues. Trimming cost V 8 bases and J 2 bases, with 12 bases left between them. CDR3 sequence: CASLVTGNTEAFF. The CDR3 region has the DNA TGTGCCAGCCTGGTGACAGGAAACACTGAAGCTTTCTTT.